This TCR beta chain comes out of a study of preoperative IRX-2 immunotherapy in early breast cancer (dated by TCRdb to between 2018 and 2021). The V end loses 8 bases and the J end loses 5 bases, and a stretch of 16 bases separates them. The CDR3 runs 14 residues from the cysteine to the phenylalanine. The only DNA kept is the CDR3, 42 bases in frame from the first base. CDR1 MNHGY and CDR2 SAAAGT are derived from the germline V gene. Taken with the paper, the label for treatment or condition translates to: preoperative locoregional IRX-2 cytokine immunotherapy. The samples were obtained from a phase Ib study in which preoperative, locoregional IRX-2 cytokine immunotherapy intended to prime immune responses was tested. Patients with early-stage breast cancer who were given IRX-2 before surgery served as donors. Library generation was performed with the immunoSEQ multiplex PCR assay. What TCRdb holds here is the immuneACCESS table cut down to in-frame rearrangements. Part of the clones is not present; checked against another copy, under half of the missing clones reflect an unresolved V gene, and the others are unexplained. For this sample the table gives about 3,500 clones, of which 80% were detected only once. The ten largest clones add up to approximately 5.5% of the sample.

Concerning this clone: The specificity of this receptor is unknown. Base qualities are missing; no much larger clone stands one base away.

The input for sequencing was tumor tissue, taken before IRX-2 immunotherapy. The TCR comes from a human donor with breast cancer. The rearranged chain carries TRBV6-8 and TRBJ1-5; no confident D gene assignment can be made. The base sequence is TGTGCCAGCGCCATCCCCCGGGCCGATCAGCCCCAGCATTTT. This gives the protein CASAIPRADQPQHF.